This entry lists 12 T cell receptor beta chains sequenced from one sample in a study of OX40 agonist ivuxolimab in advanced cancers. The assay was immunoSEQ multiplex PCR, and TCRdb's table has in-frame clones only and misses some. In the table there are approximately 100,000 clones, 70% to 90% of which are singletons. This material consisted of CD4+ or CD8+ T cells sorted from blood, taken in a trial of the OX40 agonist ivuxolimab. These receptor sequences come from an adult with an advanced solid tumor such as melanoma, head and neck, liver or kidney cancer.

The chain has TRBV13 and TRBJ1-1; a possible D gene is TRBD1 (5 bases). Trimming cost V 4 bases and J 6 bases, with 12 bases left between them. Germline CDR1 is PRHDT and CDR2 is FYEKMQ (reference sequence). This CDR3 has 13 residues. This CDR3 is CASSSDQGSEAFF. As DNA, the CDR3 is TGTGCCAGCAGCTCCGATCAGGGCTCTGAAGCTTTCTTT.

This chain connects TRBV6-6 to TRBJ2-7; 8 nucleotides align to TRBD1. CDR1 MNHNY and CDR2 SVGAGI come from the germline V gene (reference sequence). Trimming removed 6 bases from V and 4 bases from J; junction bases left unmatched: 11. The CDR3 sequence is 15 residues long. CDR3 amino acids: CASRLTQGAGYEQYF. CDR3 nucleotides: TGTGCCAGCAGGTTAACTCAGGGGGCCGGGTACGAGCAGTACTTC.

The V gene is TRBV6-1, the J gene TRBJ1-4; D is unresolved. Germline V gene data show CDR1 as MNHNS and CDR2 as SASEGT. Trimming pared 5 bases from V and 3 bases from J, leaving 10 bases between. The CDR3 is 14 amino acids. The CDR3 protein is CASSQQLANEKLFF. The CDR3 region has the DNA TGTGCCAGCAGTCAACAGCTCGCTAATGAAAAACTGTTTTTT.

The chain couples TRBV28 to TRBJ1-2; 7 bases line up with TRBD1. The germline V gene has CDR1 MDHEN and CDR2 SYDVKM. The CDR3 consists of 13 residues. J was trimmed by 4 bases and V by 7 bases; bases with no gene match: 6. The chain's CDR3 is CASTLRGAYGYTF. The CDR3 bases are TGTGCCAGCACACTCAGGGGGGCCTATGGCTACACCTTC.

The chain couples TRBV10-3 to TRBJ2-3; D call uncertain. The germline gives CDR1 ENHRY, CDR2 SYGVKD. The CDR3 length is 12 residues. V lost 9 bases and J lost 0, with 7 bases in between. Here the CDR3 DNA reads TGTGCCATAGGGCCAAGCACAGATACGCAGTATTTT. Its translation is CAIGPSTDTQYF.

The V call is TRBV30, the J call TRBJ1-5; 9 nucleotides line up with TRBD1. From germline, CDR1 is GTSNPN and CDR2 SVGIG (reference sequence). Trimming at V came to 2 bases and at J to 5 bases, leaving 7 bases not matched to a gene. This CDR3 contains 15 residues. The CDR3 is CAWSRPDRGDQPQHF. Here the CDR3 DNA reads TGTGCCTGGAGTCGCCCGGACAGGGGTGATCAGCCCCAGCATTTT.

The chain is built from TRBV2 and TRBJ1-5; 7 nucleotides line up with TRBD1. Losses at the gene ends were 8 bases for V and 4 bases for J; bases not matched to a gene: 11. Germline CDR1 SNHLY, CDR2 FYNNEI. CDR3 size: 15 residues. The CDR3 here is CASYPGQRLNQPQHF. CDR3 nucleotides: TGTGCCAGCTATCCGGGACAGCGACTTAATCAGCCCCAGCATTTT.

The chain is built from TRBV19 and TRBJ2-5, with 12 nucleotides matching TRBD2. Germline CDR1 and CDR2: LNHDA and SQIVND (reference sequence). V lost 6 bases, J lost 5 bases, and 13 bases stayed unmatched. The CDR3 length is 17 residues. The CDR3 DNA reads TGTGCCAGTAGGAAAACAAGGACTAGCGGGGTGCACGAGACCCAGTACTTC. This codes for CASRKTRTSGVHETQYF.

V and J are TRBV9 and TRBJ2-5, with 11 bases that match TRBD2. The CDR3 has 17 residues. V lost 3 bases and J lost 4; bases outside the gene matches: 11. From germline, CDR1 is SGDLS and CDR2 YYNGEE. CDR3 amino acids: CASSDGRLAGGSETQYF. In DNA, the CDR3 is TGTGCCAGCAGCGACGGTCGGCTAGCGGGGGGTTCAGAGACCCAGTACTTC.

The chain carries TRBV7-3 and TRBJ2-3, with TRBD2 as a possible D gene (6 bases). Germline CDR1 and CDR2: SGHTA and FQGTGA. The CDR3 has 17 amino acids. V was cut by 6 bases and J by 0 bases, with 19 bases left in between. DNA of the CDR3: TGTGCCAGCAGTGACGGGGGAGGCCCTAGGAGCACAGATACGCAGTATTTT. This encodes CASSDGGGPRSTDTQYF.

The gene calls are TRBV7-2 and TRBJ1-2; possibly TRBD1 for D (6 bases). CDR3 length: 15 residues. CDR1 and CDR2 (germline): SGHTA, FQGNSA. V was pared by 5 bases and J by 0 bases, with 13 bases between. This chain's CDR3 is CASSGGPGANYGYTF. CDR3 nucleotides: TGTGCCAGCAGCGGGGGCCCGGGGGCTAACTATGGCTACACCTTC.

The rearrangement joins TRBV28 to TRBJ1-5, with 10 bases aligning to TRBD1. CDR1 is MDHEN, CDR2 SYDVKM, per germline. V lost 5 bases, J lost 4 bases, and 8 bases stayed unmatched. The CDR3 consists of 16 residues. CDR3 coding DNA: TGTGCCAGCAGTCCCTGGACAGGGGGGGGAAATCAGCCCCAGCATTTT. Protein: CASSPWTGGGNQPQHF.